Below, one T cell receptor (beta chain) is given with its context. Its antigen is not yet known. No base qualities exist here, and no much larger clone lies one base off it. Using the deep immunoSEQ assay, TCR CDR3 regions were amplified from genomic DNA by multiplex PCR. Genomic DNA extracted from each cell subset was distributed evenly over all wells of several immunoSEQ 96-well plates, and each plate served as one replicate. For sorted subsets, each replicate PCR was loaded with 200 ng genomic DNA, equivalent to 25,000 to 35,000 T cell genomes. The purified libraries were quantified using a Qubit 3.0 fluorometer, sized with a Bioanalyzer 2100, and then quantified again using the KAPA Library Quantification kit. Each immunoSEQ 96-well plate was sequenced on its own single-read 150-cycle Illumina NextSeq 550 flow cell. From the authors' description of their analysis: Because only junctional sequences without quality scores were contained in the immunoSEQ output, filtering matching that applied to full-length reads could not be performed. To assign V/J genes and CDR3, sequences were annotated using PyIR, a Python wrapper for IgBLAST v1.9, with IMGT germline references. Reads were filtered out if the reads had weak V/J assignments (E-value above 1e-6), no CDR3, stop codons, out-of-frame junctions, or ambiguous translated residues. V3J clonotypes were defined as sequences sharing the same inferred V gene, J gene, and CDR3 amino acid sequence. The percentage overlap between two repertoires was calculated by dividing the number of shared unique clonotypes by the size of the smaller repertoire. Richness of each repertoire was evaluated using RTK rarefaction, the Chao1 estimator, and Recon v2.1 estimates of unobserved clonotypes. OLGA was used to compute generation probabilities for all TCRbeta clonotypes that the gDNA method yielded from several donors. TCRdb mirrors the immuneACCESS table, restricted to in-frame sequences. Some clones are absent from its copies; in checked studies, under half trace to an unresolved V gene, and the reason for the others is unknown. V, J and clone size reflect that table, while D and trimming were determined from the DNA. For this sample there are roughly 1,000,000 clones; around 78% appear just once. The ten largest clones capture 0.5% to 0.65% of the sample.

This entry comes from a study of shared clonotypes between healthy human individuals (dated by TCRdb to about 2020). In terms of the full investigation: The cohort included three men and a couple of women between 18 and 49 years of age. Per donor, three plates each were used for CD4 naive and CD4 memory, two for CD8 naive, and one for CD8 memory. To estimate repertoire size and how much clonotypes are shared between individuals, the study performed deep sequencing of blood TCR repertoires from roughly five healthy adults. Leukapheresis yielded between about 0.94 and 9.5 billion PBMCs per donor. Different laboratories and diverse techniques were used to prepare libraries and sequence TCR repertoires, to increase sequencing depth and limit assay-specific biases. Broader findings and caveats from the paper: Incomplete sequencing was indicated by rarefaction of sorted-subset datasets, despite the large sequencing depth. Because the study included only a small number of donors, the genetic and exposure-history diversity represented was limited. Sampling was restricted to blood, and TCR repertoires in tissues likely differ from the TCR repertoires found in blood. Across a few donors, approximately 5% of naive CD4, roughly 3.4% of naive CD8, roughly 2.2% of memory CD4, and approximately 0.42% of memory CD8 clonotypes were shared. Naive subsets generally had larger estimated clonotype richness than memory subsets did. Compared with non-shared clonotypes, the clonotypes found in all four sorted-subset donors had higher generation probabilities. Based on pairwise subsampling, the degree of clonotype sharing among donors was expected to be affected by sequencing depth.

The donors were healthy, HIV-negative adults who had no recently reported acute infections or vaccinations. All donors were Caucasian adults living in Nashville, Tennessee, USA. Magnetic negative selection was used to enrich CD4+ T cells, after which naive cells were positively selected on CD45RA and the negative fraction became the memory subset. Blood was collected by leukapheresis, and PBMCs were isolated by Ficoll-Histopaque density gradient centrifugation and then cryopreserved in liquid nitrogen vapor phase. Analytical flow cytometry was used to check the purity and quantity of each magnetically sorted T cell population. Genomic DNA was isolated from every sorted fraction and measured by UV absorbance on a Nanodrop 2000c. The junction carries 16 bases between V and J, which are trimmed by 4 bases and 4 bases respectively. Including cysteine and phenylalanine, the CDR3 has 14 amino acids. Just the 42-base CDR3 DNA is kept, in frame starting at base 1. Looking up the germline V gene (reference sequence) yields CDR1 GTSNPN and CDR2 SVGIG.

The source is a man younger than 35 in good health. Some clones in this sample may be carry-over from other donors' samples. The chain uses TRBV30 and TRBJ1-1; the D segment cannot be called with confidence. The specimen was memory CD4+ T cells from PBMCs. Per the publication, the cell subset or site label means: CD45RA-negative fraction. The CDR3 reads CAWTSRGGATEAFF. The DNA is TGTGCCTGGACCTCCCGGGGTGGCGCCACTGAAGCTTTCTTT.